This is a list of T cell receptor beta chains from one sample in a study of T cell responses to AZD1222 COVID-19 vaccine. TCRdb keeps only in-frame clones here, not all; method: immunoSEQ multiplex PCR. The table lists roughly 120,000 clones, approximately 90% of them singletons. Source: peripheral blood, taken on day 0 of AZD1222 vaccination. The receptors were sampled from an adult in good health. The CDR3 runs from the conserved cysteine through the conserved F or W. D genes are given only for firm matches. The size of a clone is reported for some rows only, either as once, few or many, or as a class for expanded clones.

j_gene	v_gene	abundance	d_gene	CDR3nt	CDR3aa
TRBJ1-3	TRBV28	NA	NA	TGTGCCAGCAGTTTGAGCAGCTCTGGAAACACCATATATTTT	CASSLSSSGNTIYF
TRBJ1-2	TRBV7-2	NA	NA	TGTGCCAGCAGCTTTGGACCAGACTCCTATGGCTACACCTTC	CASSFGPDSYGYTF
TRBJ2-7	TRBV5-6	NA	TRBD1	TGTGCCAGCAGCTTTGGACCGGGACAGTCCTACGAGCAGTACTTC	CASSFGPGQSYEQYF
TRBJ2-7	TRBV7-2	NA	NA	TGTGCCAGCAGCCCTCGTGGGACGGGAACCCTAACCTACGAGCAGTACTTC	CASSPRGTGTLTYEQYF
TRBJ2-7	TRBV6-5	NA	NA	TGTGCCAGCAGTTACTCCCCGGGGGAGCAGTACTTC	CASSYSPGEQYF
TRBJ1-5	TRBV12-3/TRBV12-4	NA	NA	TGTGCCAGCAGTTTAGGGTTGGGTCAGCCCCAGCATTTT	CASSLGLGQPQHF
TRBJ1-6	TRBV5-8	once	TRBD1	TGTGCCAGCAGCTTGGTGACAGGGGGCGAATCACCCCTCCACTTT	CASSLVTGGESPLHF
TRBJ2-2	TRBV5-5	NA	TRBD1	TGTGCCAGCAGCTTGCCAGGGGGCAGGACCGGGGAGCTGTTTTTT	CASSLPGGRTGELFF
TRBJ1-6	TRBV19	NA	NA	TGTGCCAGTAGTATTGGGAACAATTCACCCCTCCACTTT	CASSIGNNSPLHF
TRBJ1-1	TRBV28	NA	NA	TGTGCCAGCAGTACGTTGCACCCTGAAGCTTTCTTT	CASSTLHPEAFF